This passage covers 22 T cell receptor beta chains from one sample sequenced in a study of OX40 agonist ivuxolimab in advanced cancers. Clones were sequenced by immunoSEQ multiplex PCR, and TCRdb holds only the in-frame ones, with some missing. The table records tens of thousands of clones, around 72% of them present only once. The material was CD4+ or CD8+ T cells sorted from blood, obtained in a trial of the OX40 agonist ivuxolimab. Receptor source: an adult with an advanced solid tumor such as melanoma, head and neck, liver or kidney cancer.

The rearrangement uses TRBV5-4 and TRBJ1-2; D ambiguous. The germline gives CDR1 SGHNT, CDR2 YYREEE (reference sequence). V was pared by 5 bases and J by 4 bases, with 15 bases between. The CDR3 sequence is 14 residues long. CDR3 sequence (DNA): TGTGCCAGCAGGTGGTCGTACCAGACCTATGGCTACACCTTC. This codes for CASRWSYQTYGYTF.

By sample share, this clone is medium-sized (0.01 to 0.1%). The identical CDR3 is also encoded by other nucleotide sequences in the sample. The rearrangement uses TRBV7-9 and TRBJ1-6; tentative D call: TRBD1 (6 bases). CDR1 and CDR2 from the germline V gene are SEHNR and FQNEAQ (reference sequence). The CDR3 is 16 residues long. The ends were cut back, 5 bases at V and 0 bases at J, with 11 bases in the middle. The CDR3 region is CASSPDRPSYNSPLHF. The DNA for the CDR3 is TGTGCCAGCAGCCCTGACAGGCCCTCCTATAATTCACCCCTCCACTTT.

The CDR3 nucleotides are TGTGCCAGCAGCCAGACTTCTAGCGGGGGAACAACATCCGAGACCCAGTACTTC. It translates to CASSQTSSGGTTSETQYF. V gene TRBV13 combines with J gene TRBJ2-5; 10 bases fit TRBD2. Germline-derived CDR1 and CDR2 are PRHDT and FYEKMQ (reference sequence). The CDR3 sequence is 18 residues long. The trim removed 5 bases at V and 5 bases at J, leaving 17 bases unmatched.

The chain links TRBV9 to TRBJ2-1, with 7 bases identical to TRBD1. The CDR3 length is 16 residues. Germline trimming cut 0 bases from V and 5 bases from J; bases unmatched to any gene: 8. Germline CDR1 reads SGDLS; CDR2 reads YYNGEE. As DNA, the CDR3 is TGTGCCAGCAGCGTAGTTGGGGACAGCGGACACAATGAGCAGTTCTTC. This codes for CASSVVGDSGHNEQFF.

This chain joins TRBV19 and TRBJ2-1; D gene ambiguous. V gave up 4 bases and J gave up 1 base, with 11 bases separating them. CDR1 is LNHDA and CDR2 is SQIVND in the germline V gene (reference sequence). The CDR3 sequence is 15 residues long. As DNA, the CDR3 is TGTGCCAGTAGTACCCACGTGGAGTCCTACAATGAGCAGTTCTTC. This gives the protein CASSTHVESYNEQFF.

The chain carries TRBV7-6 and TRBJ2-3; TRBD2 agrees at 8 bases. From germline, CDR1 is SGHVS and CDR2 FNYEAQ. V was pared by 4 bases and J by 5 bases, with 8 bases of the junction left unmatched. This CDR3 is 15 amino acids long. This CDR3 is CASSSGGGFEDTQYF. The CDR3 DNA follows: TGTGCCAGCAGCTCCGGGGGGGGCTTTGAAGATACGCAGTATTTT.

The sample holds a few counts of this clone. The J gene is TRBJ2-1, the V gene TRBV19; D call uncertain. Germline V gives CDR1 LNHDA, CDR2 SQIVND (reference sequence). The CDR3 is made up of 15 amino acids. Between the trimmed V and J ends, which lost 1 base and 2 bases, there was a span of 9 bases. CDR3 region: CASSIGRAAYNEQFF. The CDR3 coding sequence is TGTGCCAGTAGTATAGGCCGGGCTGCCTACAATGAGCAGTTCTTC.

V and J are TRBV6-5 and TRBJ2-3; TRBD1 is a possible D gene (6 bases). The CDR3 contains 15 residues. V dropped 2 bases and J dropped 6 bases, with 15 bases sitting between them. Germline CDR1 MNHEY, CDR2 SVGAGI. The CDR3 DNA is TGTGCCAGCAGTTACCTCGGCAGGGGAGCCGATACGCAGTATTTT. Protein: CASSYLGRGADTQYF.

The chain joins TRBV7-8 to TRBJ1-2; 9 nucleotides match TRBD1. V lost 10 bases and J lost 5; bases outside the gene matches: 11. Germline-derived CDR1 and CDR2 are SGHVS and FQNEAQ. The CDR3 is 14 residues long. The DNA for the CDR3 is TGTGCCACCACCGAGGACAGGGGCTCGTATGGCTACACCTTC. Translating it yields CATTEDRGSYGYTF. The whole variable domain, remainder taken from reference TRBV7-8 and TRBJ1-2, is GAGVSQSPRYKVAKRGQDVALRCDPISGHVSLFWYQQALGQGPEFLTYFQNEAQLDKSGLPSDRFFAERPEGSVSTLKIQRTQQEDSAVYLCATTEDRGSYGYTFGSGTRLTVV.

Ten or more counts support this clone. This rearrangement joins TRBV9 to TRBJ2-2, with D perhaps matching TRBD1 (6 bases). The germline gives CDR1 SGDLS, CDR2 YYNGEE. The CDR3 runs to 18 residues. V was pared by 2 bases and J by 0 bases, with 17 bases between. The CDR3, as DNA: TGTGCCAGCAGCGTGACTGGGACACCCTCAGCGAACACCGGGGAGCTGTTTTTT. It is translated as CASSVTGTPSANTGELFF.

Only one count was recorded for this clone. The chain has TRBV6-5 and TRBJ2-7; the match to TRBD2 covers 8 bases. This CDR3 is built from 14 residues. Germline V lookup: CDR1 MNHEY, CDR2 SVGAGI. Trimming at V came to 4 bases and at J to 7 bases, leaving 9 bases not matched to a gene. CDR3 in amino acids: CASSFGGAEWEQYF. The CDR3 bases are TGTGCCAGCAGTTTCGGGGGGGCAGAGTGGGAGCAGTACTTC.

This chain links TRBV27 with TRBJ2-7, with 8 bases lining up with TRBD1. Germline V gene data show CDR1 as MNHEY and CDR2 as SMNVEV (reference sequence). The CDR3 is 16 amino acids. Trimming at V came to 4 bases and at J to 5 bases, leaving 13 bases not matched to a gene. CDR3 coding DNA: TGTGCCAGCAGTTCCCTATTGGGGACAGGCGTCGACGAGCAGTACTTC. Translated: CASSSLLGTGVDEQYF.

The rearrangement links TRBV19 to TRBJ2-6, with 7 bases that match TRBD1. CDR1 and CDR2 from the germline V gene are LNHDA and SQIVND (reference sequence). This CDR3 region has 20 residues. The V segment lost 3 bases and the J segment 0 bases; nucleotides outside the gene matches: 14. The CDR3 DNA reads TGTGCCAGTAGTATCGCCCCAGGGGGTGAAGGGCACTCTGGGGCCAACGTCCTGACTTTC. It specifies CASSIAPGGEGHSGANVLTF.

This rearrangement joins TRBV6-5 to TRBJ1-1, with a possible D match to TRBD1 (5 bases). In germline, CDR1 is MNHEY, CDR2 SVGAGI. Trimming pared 2 bases from V and 2 bases from J, leaving 9 bases between. The CDR3 contains 14 residues. This CDR3 is CASSYGTSNTEAFF. The DNA of the CDR3 is TGTGCCAGCAGTTACGGGACGAGCAACACTGAAGCTTTCTTT.

J is TRBJ2-5 and V is TRBV7-3, with TRBD1 identical over 11 bases. The CDR3 has 15 amino acids. The J segment lost 5 bases and the V segment lost 5 bases, leaving 7 bases of the junction unmatched. Looked up from germline, CDR1 is SGHTA and CDR2 is FQGTGA. The CDR3 loop reads CASSLRTGGSETQYF. Written as DNA, the CDR3 is TGTGCCAGCAGCCTACGGACAGGGGGCAGCGAGACCCAGTACTTC. The full variable domain, completed using reference TRBV7-3 and TRBJ2-5, is GAGVSQTPSNKVTEKGKYVELRCDPISGHTALYWYRQSLGQGPEFLIYFQGTGAADDSGLPNDRFFAVRPEGSVSTLKIQRTERGDSAVYLCASSLRTGGSETQYFGPGTRLLVL.

The sample holds one count of this clone. The V and J genes are TRBV7-9 and TRBJ1-4; weak D call: TRBD1 (6 bases). CDR1 is SEHNR, CDR2 FQNEAQ, per germline (reference sequence). The CDR3 consists of 14 residues. V dropped 6 bases and J dropped 2 bases, with 10 bases sitting between them. The DNA of the CDR3 is TGTGCCAGCAGTTTTAGGGGGACTAATGAAAAACTGTTTTTT. Translated, it gives CASSFRGTNEKLFF. The variable domain in full, with the rest retrieved from reference TRBV7-9 and TRBJ1-4, is DTGVSQNPRHKITKRGQNVTFRCDPISEHNRLYWYRQTLGQGPEFLTYFQNEAQLEKSRLLSDRFSAERPKGSFSTLEIQRTEQGDSAMYLCASSFRGTNEKLFFGSGTQLSVL.

The rearrangement links TRBV5-5 to TRBJ2-7; possible D gene TRBD1, 5 bases. CDR1 is SGHKS and CDR2 is YYEKEE in the germline V gene (reference sequence). Trimming pared 0 bases from V and 5 bases from J, leaving 6 bases between. CDR3 size: 12 residues. The CDR3 DNA reads as TGTGCCAGCAGCTTGGCAGGGCACGAGCAGTACTTC. Translating gives CASSLAGHEQYF. The variable domain in full, with the rest retrieved from reference TRBV5-5 and TRBJ2-7, is DAGVTQSPTHLIKTRGQQVTLRCSPISGHKSVSWYQQVLGQGPQFIFQYYEKEERGRGNFPDRFSARQFPNYSSELNVNALLLGDSALYLCASSLAGHEQYFGPGTRLTVT.

The chain recombines TRBV7-6 with TRBJ2-3, with D uncertain. V was cut by 5 bases and J by 2 bases, with 11 bases left in between. In germline, CDR1 is SGHVS, CDR2 FNYEAQ. CDR3 length: 14 amino acids. CDR3 sequence: CASSPEASTDTQYF. The CDR3 coding sequence is TGTGCCAGCAGCCCCGAGGCATCCACAGATACGCAGTATTTT.

The chain links TRBV29-1 to TRBJ2-1; 7 positions match TRBD1. The CDR3 has 13 residues. Germline values: CDR1 SQVTM, CDR2 ANQGSEA. The junction had 8 bases not matched to a gene; V was cut back by 8 bases and J by 4 bases. CDR3 in amino acids: CSHGRQGYNEQFF. Written as DNA, the CDR3 is TGCAGCCACGGTAGACAGGGTTACAATGAGCAGTTCTTC.

The chain recombines TRBV4-3 with TRBJ1-2; weak D call: TRBD1 (6 bases). Germline V CDR1 and CDR2: LGHNA, YSLEER. V was shortened by 1 base and J by 4 bases, with 10 bases between the two germline ends. The CDR3 is 14 residues long. CDR3 sequence: CASSQGDRSYGYTF. The CDR3 DNA reads as TGCGCCAGCAGCCAAGGAGACAGGTCCTATGGCTACACCTTC.

The rearrangement links TRBV7-8 to TRBJ2-5, with D perhaps matching TRBD2 (6 bases). Per the germline V gene, CDR1 is SGHVS and CDR2 is FQNEAQ. The CDR3 is 14 amino acids. V was cut by 5 bases and J by 1 base, with 11 bases left in between. The CDR3 nucleotides are TGTGCCAGCAGCCCGTTACTAGCCCAAGAGACCCAGTACTTC. Amino acids: CASSPLLAQETQYF.

V is TRBV15 and J is TRBJ2-2, with D maybe TRBD1 (5 bases). V lost 4 bases to trimming and J lost 1 base, with 16 bases between them. The CDR3 is made up of 17 amino acids. Per the germline V gene, CDR1 is LNHNV and CDR2 is YYDKDF (reference sequence). CDR3 DNA sequence: TGTGCCACCAGCACGCCCTCAGACAGTAAGAACACCGGGGAGCTGTTTTTT. Amino acid sequence: CATSTPSDSKNTGELFF.